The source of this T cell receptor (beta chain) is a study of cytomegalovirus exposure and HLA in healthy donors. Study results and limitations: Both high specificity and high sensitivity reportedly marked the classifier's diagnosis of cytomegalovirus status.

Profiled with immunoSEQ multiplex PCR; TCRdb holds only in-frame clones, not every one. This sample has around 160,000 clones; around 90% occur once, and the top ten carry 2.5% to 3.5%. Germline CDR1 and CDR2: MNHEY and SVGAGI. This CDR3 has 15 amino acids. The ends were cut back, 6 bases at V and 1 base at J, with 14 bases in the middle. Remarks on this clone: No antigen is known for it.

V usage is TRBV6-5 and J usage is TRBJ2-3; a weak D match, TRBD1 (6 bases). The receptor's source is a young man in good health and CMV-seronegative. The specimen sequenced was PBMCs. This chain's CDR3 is CASSQYRAGTDTQYF. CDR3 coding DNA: TGTGCCAGCAGCCAATACAGGGCTGGCACAGATACGCAGTATTTT.